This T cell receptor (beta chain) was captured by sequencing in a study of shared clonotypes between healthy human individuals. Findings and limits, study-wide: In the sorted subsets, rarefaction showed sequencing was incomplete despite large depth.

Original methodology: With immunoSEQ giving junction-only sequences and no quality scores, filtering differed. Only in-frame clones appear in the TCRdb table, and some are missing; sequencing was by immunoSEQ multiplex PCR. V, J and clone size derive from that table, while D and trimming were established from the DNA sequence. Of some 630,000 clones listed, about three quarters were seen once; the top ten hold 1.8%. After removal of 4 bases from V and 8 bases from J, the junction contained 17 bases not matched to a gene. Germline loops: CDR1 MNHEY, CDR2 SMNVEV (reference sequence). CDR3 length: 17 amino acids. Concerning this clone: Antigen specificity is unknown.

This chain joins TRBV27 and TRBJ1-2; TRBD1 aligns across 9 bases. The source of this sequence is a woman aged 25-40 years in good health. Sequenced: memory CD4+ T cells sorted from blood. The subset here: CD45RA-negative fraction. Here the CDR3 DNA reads TGTGCCAGCAGTTCAGATCCCGGGACAGGGACCTCTTGGGGCTACACCTTC. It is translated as CASSSDPGTGTSWGYTF.